The 29 T cell receptor beta chains in this list originate from one sample, sequenced in a study of T cell repertoires in cytomegalovirus infection. TCRdb used MiXCR to reprocess the reads, holding one entry per CDR3 protein. The table includes some 500,000 distinct CDR3 sequences, 35% to 50% detected once. Which antigens these TCRs recognize remains unknown. Sequenced material: cultured PBMCs, taken from culture after CMV antigen stimulation. These receptors were taken from a human donor in good health (CMV status not recorded). Some clones in this sample may be carry-over from other donors' samples.

The chain recombines TRBV20-1 with TRBJ2-2, with D tentatively TRBD2 (5 bases). In germline, CDR1 is DFQATT, CDR2 SNEGSKA (reference sequence). V was trimmed by 0 bases and J by 1 base, leaving 12 bases between them. This CDR3 has 16 residues. In nucleotides, the CDR3 is TGCAGTGCTAGAGACCCACGCCGGGGGAACACCGGGGAGCTGTTTTTT. Protein sequence: CSARDPRRGNTGELFF.

This chain connects TRBV20-1 to TRBJ1-4, with unresolved D. Trimming shortened V by 3 bases and J by 8 bases, and 10 bases separated the two germline ends. The germline gives CDR1 DFQATT, CDR2 SNEGSKA (reference sequence). This CDR3 contains 12 residues. As DNA, the CDR3 is TGCAGTGCTAGCGGCGGTTACGAAAAACTGTTTTTT. Amino acid sequence: CSASGGYEKLFF.

V is TRBV5-1 and J is TRBJ1-4; no definite D call. This CDR3 spans 16 amino acids. V lost 0 bases to trimming and J lost 0 bases, with 9 bases between them. From germline, CDR1 is SGHRS and CDR2 YFSETQ. For the CDR3, the DNA is TGCGCCAGCAGCTTGGTGTCCCTCGCAACTAATGAAAAACTGTTTTTT. Translation: CASSLVSLATNEKLFF.

Points on this clonotype: The conserved closing phenylalanine or tryptophan is absent in this CDR3, likely reflecting a read error. The V call is TRBV7-8, the J call TRBJ2-3; D uncertain. Trimming pared 2 bases from V and 3 bases from J, leaving 12 bases between. The germline gives CDR1 SGHVS, CDR2 FQNEAQ. The CDR3 consists of 15 residues. The CDR3: CASSLRTTDTDTQYC. The CDR3 coding sequence is TGTGCCAGCAGCTTAAGGACCACCGATACAGATACGCAGTATTGT.

This clonotype showed up just once. The chain couples TRBV12-3 or TRBV12-4 to TRBJ1-3; D call uncertain. Trimming took 5 bases from V and 4 from J, leaving 18 bases between them. This CDR3 spans 16 amino acids. In nucleotides, the CDR3 is TGTGCCAGCAGTCCACCGACTGTTCTCTTCGGAAACACCATATATTTT. Amino acids: CASSPPTVLFGNTIYF.

This chain joins TRBV19 and TRBJ1-5; D gene unclear. The CDR3 covers 14 residues. Germline CDR1 is LNHDA and CDR2 is SQIVND (reference sequence). The V end was cut by 5 bases, the J end by 7 bases, with 15 bases between. The CDR3 protein is CASSDTATRQPQHF. The CDR3 DNA reads TGTGCCAGTAGTGACACAGCGACTCGCCAGCCCCAGCATTTT.

V gene TRBV6-6 combines with J gene TRBJ1-6; TRBD1 matches 8 bases. The junction had 2 bases not matched to a gene; V was cut back by 0 bases and J by 7 bases. There are 15 residues in the CDR3. CDR1 and CDR2 from the germline V gene are MNHNY and SVGAGI (reference sequence). The CDR3 sequence is CASSYSTGVNSPLHF. The CDR3, as DNA: TGTGCCAGCAGTTACTCGACAGGGGTGAATTCACCCCTCCACTTT.

This chain joins TRBV2 and TRBJ1-6; 7 bases match TRBD1. J gave up 10 bases and V 0 bases, and 9 bases lay outside the gene matches. CDR3 size: 16 residues. CDR1 and CDR2 from the germline V gene are SNHLY and FYNNEI. The CDR3 DNA follows: TGTGCCAGCAGTGAAGCAAGGAGACAGGGCAGGTCACCCCTCCACTTT. Protein product: CASSEARRQGRSPLHF.

The gene calls are TRBV7-2 and TRBJ1-2, with D perhaps TRBD1 (6 bases). Germline CDR1 reads SGHTA; CDR2 reads FQGNSA. This CDR3 is 14 amino acids long. Deletions cut 5 bases from V and 6 bases from J, with 16 bases between. The CDR3 loop is CASSKEWGADGYTF. The CDR3 DNA reads as TGTGCCAGCAGCAAGGAATGGGGGGCTGATGGCTACACCTTC. Together with reference TRBV7-2 and TRBJ1-2, the CDR3 gives the full variable domain: GAGVSQSPSNKVTEKGKDVELRCDPISGHTALYWYRQSLGQGLEFLIYFQGNSAPDKSGLPSDRFSAERTGGSVSTLTIQRTQQEDSAVYLCASSKEWGADGYTFGSGTRLTVV.

The V call is TRBV7-8, the J call TRBJ2-3; TRBD2 agrees at 9 bases. The CDR3 runs 17 residues. Germline values: CDR1 SGHVS, CDR2 FQNEAQ. V lost 2 bases, J lost 4 bases, and 10 bases stayed unmatched. CDR3 coding DNA: TGTGCCAGCAGCTTATCTCGTCTAGCGGGACTCGCAGATACGCAGTATTTT. This gives the protein CASSLSRLAGLADTQYF. The full variable domain, completed using reference TRBV7-8 and TRBJ2-3, is GAGVSQSPRYKVAKRGQDVALRCDPISGHVSLFWYQQALGQGPEFLTYFQNEAQLDKSGLPSDRFFAERPEGSVSTLKIQRTQQEDSAVYLCASSLSRLAGLADTQYFGPGTRLTVL.

The chain employs TRBV6-8 and TRBJ2-1; the D gene could be TRBD1 or TRBD2 (6 bases each). Trimming took off 8 bases at V and 4 bases at J, with 15 bases between the two ends. In germline, CDR1 is MNHGY, CDR2 SAAAGT. This CDR3 is 14 amino acids long. Here the CDR3 reads CASLKGGLYNEQFF. The CDR3, as DNA: TGTGCCAGCCTCAAAGGGGGGCTGTACAATGAGCAGTTCTTC.

The CDR3 protein is CASRRDSGSSYEQYF. The CDR3 DNA sequence: TGTGCCAGCAGGCGTGATAGCGGGAGCTCCTACGAGCAGTACTTC. This chain connects TRBV5-5 to TRBJ2-7, with TRBD2 matching over 9 bases. This CDR3 spans 15 amino acids. Per the germline V gene, CDR1 is SGHKS and CDR2 is YYEKEE (reference sequence). The V gene end was trimmed by 5 bases and the J gene end by 0 bases; junction bases not matched to a gene: 6.

This clonotype came up a few times. The V and J genes are TRBV4-1 and TRBJ1-1; D is uncertain. There are 14 residues in the CDR3. Trimming stripped 0 bases from V and 8 bases from J, with 13 bases between. Germline V gives CDR1 MGHRA, CDR2 YSYEKL. CDR3 DNA sequence: TGCGCCAGCAGCCAAGACCCCGGAGGTCACGAAGCTTTCTTT. Protein sequence: CASSQDPGGHEAFF.

The CDR3 is CASSDSQQGSVGNTIYF. In nucleotides, the CDR3 is TGTGCCAGCAGCGACTCCCAACAGGGGAGCGTTGGAAACACCATATATTTT. The chain has TRBV5-4 and TRBJ1-3; 7 nucleotides agree with TRBD1. V lost 4 bases to trimming and J lost 3 bases; unmatched junction nucleotides: 13. The V gene's germline CDR1 is SGHNT and CDR2 YYREEE (reference sequence). CDR3 length: 17 residues.

The chain links TRBV12-3 or TRBV12-4 to TRBJ2-3; 8 positions match TRBD2. V trimming: 5 bases; J trimming: 4 bases; junction bases outside the gene matches: 2. This CDR3 is 13 amino acids long. The CDR3 reads CASSQAGADTQYF. CDR3 bases: TGTGCCAGCAGTCAAGCGGGAGCAGATACGCAGTATTTT.

A single count supports this clonotype. The V gene is TRBV2, the J gene TRBJ2-2, with 9 bases that match TRBD2. CDR1 is SNHLY and CDR2 is FYNNEI in the germline V gene. This CDR3 comprises 14 residues. V shed 10 bases and J 8 bases; nucleotides not matched to a gene: 11. The CDR3 nucleotides are TGTGCCACCTTAGCGGGAGCGAATGTGGGGGAGCTGTTTTTT. Its translation: CATLAGANVGELFF.

The chain uses TRBV11-2 and TRBJ2-7; 8 bases map to TRBD1. J was trimmed by 1 base and V by 0 bases; bases with no gene match: 2. Germline assignment: CDR1 SGHAT and CDR2 FQNNGV. CDR3 length: 15 amino acids. CDR3 region: CASSLDDRGSYEQYF. In nucleotides, the CDR3 is TGTGCCAGCAGCTTAGACGACAGGGGATCCTACGAGCAGTACTTC.

The chain is built from TRBV15 and TRBJ2-1; TRBD2 aligns across 7 bases. CDR1 and CDR2 (germline): LNHNV, YYDKDF (reference sequence). Trimming removed 0 bases from V and 10 bases from J; junction bases left unmatched: 3. The length of the CDR3 is 13 residues. CDR3 coding DNA: TGTGCCACCAGCAGAGAGGGGGGAGGGGAGCAGTTCTTC. Translated, it gives CATSREGGGEQFF.

This clonotype was found a few times. The gene calls are TRBV10-3 and TRBJ2-7; TRBD2 agrees at 13 bases. V was clipped by 6 bases and J by 3 bases; unmatched bases: 5. Germline V gene sequence: CDR1 ENHRY, CDR2 SYGVKD. The CDR3 runs 15 residues. This CDR3 is CAISPGTSGIYEQYF. The CDR3 DNA reads as TGTGCCATCAGCCCCGGGACTAGCGGGATCTACGAGCAGTACTTC.

The V call is TRBV7-9, the J call TRBJ2-1; D possibly matches TRBD1 or TRBD2 (5 bases each). V was cut by 6 bases and J by 4 bases, with 19 bases left in between. There are 16 residues in the CDR3. Germline V gene data show CDR1 as SEHNR and CDR2 as FQNEAQ (reference sequence). The CDR3 nucleotides are TGTGCCAGCAGTCGGACGGTGGGACCACCATACAATGAGCAGTTCTTC. Its protein product is CASSRTVGPPYNEQFF. Variable domain in full (rest from reference TRBV7-9 and TRBJ2-1): DTGVSQNPRHKITKRGQNVTFRCDPISEHNRLYWYRQTLGQGPEFLTYFQNEAQLEKSRLLSDRFSAERPKGSFSTLEIQRTEQGDSAMYLCASSRTVGPPYNEQFFGPGTRLTVL.

The rearrangement links TRBV10-3 to TRBJ2-3; D is unresolved. V was pared by 4 bases and J by 3 bases, with 5 bases between. The CDR3 loop spans 12 amino acids. CDR1 is ENHRY, CDR2 SYGVKD, per germline. The DNA for the CDR3 is TGTGCCATCAGTGGAGAGACAGATACGCAGTATTTT. Its translation is CAISGETDTQYF.

The chain uses TRBV7-8 and TRBJ1-3, with unresolved D. Germline V CDR1 and CDR2: SGHVS, FQNEAQ. Trimming took 3 bases from V and 0 from J, leaving 9 bases between them. The CDR3 is 15 amino acids. The DNA for the CDR3 is TGTGCCAGCAGCTTTACACCAGACTCTGGAAACACCATATATTTT. Translated: CASSFTPDSGNTIYF.

This clonotype has a handful of counts. The J gene is TRBJ2-7, the V gene TRBV7-6; D may be TRBD1 or TRBD2 (5 bases each). Germline CDR1 is SGHVS and CDR2 is FNYEAQ. This CDR3 spans 15 amino acids. Trimming cost V 5 bases and J 6 bases, with 20 bases left between them. The CDR3 sequence is CASSASGRVFAEQYF. Here the CDR3 DNA reads TGTGCCAGCAGCGCCAGCGGCAGGGTGTTTGCCGAGCAGTACTTC. The full variable domain, in which reference TRBV7-6 and TRBJ2-7 provide the parts outside the CDR3, is GAGVSQSPRYKVTKRGQDVALRCDPISGHVSLYWYRQALGQGPEFLTYFNYEAQQDKSGLPNDRFSAERPEGSISTLTIQRTEQRDSAMYRCASSASGRVFAEQYFGPGTRLTVT.

This clonotype was detected only a few times. The rearrangement joins TRBV19 to TRBJ1-2, with 7 bases aligning to TRBD1. The CDR3 runs to 13 residues. The V gene end was trimmed by 3 bases and the J gene end by 8 bases; junction bases not matched to a gene: 6. The germline CDR1 and CDR2 sequences are LNHDA and SQIVND (reference sequence). As DNA, the CDR3 is TGTGCCAGTAGTATTTCCAACAGGGGAGGCTACACCTTC. This translates into CASSISNRGGYTF.

This clonotype was picked up a small number of times. This chain connects TRBV12-3 or TRBV12-4 to TRBJ2-7, with 8 bases that match TRBD2. The CDR3 consists of 16 residues. With V trimmed by 4 bases and J by 4 bases, 12 bases remained unmatched. The CDR3, as DNA: TGTGCCAGCAGTTCCCCGGGGGGGAGCGGAAAGTACGAGCAGTACTTC. This gives the protein CASSSPGGSGKYEQYF.

The chain recombines TRBV20-1 with TRBJ1-5; D not certain. V shed 4 bases and J shed 2 bases, with 9 bases lying between them. Germline V gives CDR1 DFQATT, CDR2 SNEGSKA (reference sequence). This CDR3 is 13 amino acids long. The CDR3: CSAKLAGNQPQHF. The CDR3, as DNA: TGCAGTGCTAAACTGGCAGGCAATCAGCCCCAGCATTTT.

This clonotype turned up a few times. The V and J genes are TRBV6-1 and TRBJ2-1; weak D call: TRBD1 (5 bases). Trimming pared 4 bases from V and 1 base from J, leaving 8 bases between. This CDR3 has 14 residues. Germline values: CDR1 MNHNS, CDR2 SASEGT. CDR3 protein: CASSVDRSYNEQFF. The CDR3 DNA follows: TGTGCCAGCAGTGTCGACAGATCCTACAATGAGCAGTTCTTC.

The sample holds a few counts of this clonotype. The chain carries TRBV7-2 and TRBJ2-1; TRBD1 matches at 7 bases. There are 14 residues in the CDR3. In germline, CDR1 is SGHTA, CDR2 FQGNSA. With V trimmed by 7 bases and J by 8 bases, 11 bases remained unmatched. The CDR3, as DNA: TGTGCCAGCATCCCGGACAGGCTTAGGGATGAGCAGTTCTTC. Translating gives CASIPDRLRDEQFF.

Only one count was recorded for this clonotype. This could be a read error, since a much larger clone is one nucleotide away. The chain combines TRBV7-9 with TRBJ2-1; D not certain. V lost 8 bases and J lost 5, with 10 bases in between. The length of the CDR3 is 12 residues. The V gene's germline CDR1 is SEHNR and CDR2 FQNEAQ (reference sequence). The CDR3 spells CASGSRHNEQFF. In DNA form, the CDR3 reads TGTGCCAGCGGCTCCCGCCACAATGAGCAGTTCTTC.